This T cell receptor beta chain was obtained from a study of blood T cell repertoires in COVID-19. For the study at large: The study drew acute and convalescent COVID-19 samples from the United States, Italy and Spain. T cells, B-cell-depleted T cells, or PBMCs supplied cDNA or gDNA.

Sequencing was performed with immunoSEQ multiplex PCR; in TCRdb, only in-frame clones are kept and a portion is missing. The data contain about 30,000 clones, over 70% of them singletons. Recruited during active infection, patients (from Seattle) were subsequently followed longitudinally. After removal of 4 bases from V and 4 bases from J, the junction contained 8 bases not matched to a gene. The CDR3 length is 15 residues. Germline CDR1 reads MDHEN; CDR2 reads SYDVKM. The TCR was taken from a man aged 70 or older with COVID-19, enrolled during active disease. Sequenced: peripheral blood. V usage is TRBV28 and J usage is TRBJ1-2; TRBD1 agrees at 8 bases. The CDR3 protein is CASSSPTGALYGYTF. The CDR3 nucleotides read TGTGCCAGCAGTTCTCCGACAGGGGCCCTCTATGGCTACACCTTC.